Sequencing of this TCR beta chain was carried out in a study of T-cell memory formation after mild COVID-19. Study-wide background: Each donor largely had its own TCR clusters.

The CDR3 contains 12 residues. V gave up 3 bases and J gave up 8 bases, with 7 bases separating them. Germline V lookup: CDR1 SEHNR, CDR2 FQNEAQ (reference sequence). Using its own MiXCR run on the 5' RACE reads, TCRdb lists one record per CDR3 protein. The sample has about 340,000 distinct CDR3 sequences; 15% to 20% are singletons. The study's findings and limits: CD4/CD8 balance characterized clones contracting day 15 to 85, and CD4+ skew characterized later expanders. Prior to infection, memory already included some responding clones, suggesting cross-reactive memory joined.

As to this clonotype: Its specificity is not known.

The origin of this receptor is a man younger than 30 who had mild COVID-19 (a few samples of this study predate the infection). Cell type and time point are not known. Sequencing was carried out using PBMCs or a T cell subset sorted from them (not recorded which). The chain carries TRBV7-9 and TRBJ1-4, with D unresolved. In nucleotides, the CDR3 is TGTGCCAGCAGCTTGTTGGTCGAAAAACTGTTTTTT. It encodes CASSLLVEKLFF. The variable domain in full, completed from reference TRBV7-9 and TRBJ1-4, reads DTGVSQNPRHKITKRGQNVTFRCDPISEHNRLYWYRQTLGQGPEFLTYFQNEAQLEKSRLLSDRFSAERPKGSFSTLEIQRTEQGDSAMYLCASSLLVEKLFFGSGTQLSVL.